These 31 T cell receptor beta chains originate from one sample sequenced in a study of shared clonotypes between healthy human individuals (dated by TCRdb to the early 2020s). The method was the immunoSEQ multiplex PCR assay. Imported from immuneACCESS, the table was reduced by TCRdb to in-frame sequences with V and J called. These copies leave out some clones; in studies compared against another copy, an unresolved V gene accounts for under half, and the cause of the remainder is not known. The sample yields around 1.9 million clones; roughly 93% were counted once. About 1.7% of the sample is held by the ten biggest clonotypes. CD8 naive samples were obtained by positive selection for CCR7 among CD45RO-negative cells, yielding a CD45RA+CCR7+ population from which TemRA cells were excluded. The material sequenced was naive CD8+ T cells from PBMCs. Read against the paper, the sample's cell subset or site label means: CD45RA+CCR7+. All receptors derive from a man aged 18 to 30 in good health. Some clones in this sample may be carry-over from other donors' samples.

The rearrangement uses TRBV5-1 and TRBJ2-1; TRBD2 matches 9 bases. Germline lookup yields CDR1 SGHRS and CDR2 YFSETQ. The CDR3 is 15 amino acids. J gave up 0 bases and V 8 bases, and 6 bases lay outside the gene matches. The CDR3 here is CASKKREDSYNEQFF. The CDR3 region has the DNA TGCGCCAGTAAGAAGCGGGAGGACTCCTACAATGAGCAGTTCTTC.

The V and J genes are TRBV28 and TRBJ2-5, with D tentatively TRBD1 (6 bases). Germline CDR1 reads MDHEN; CDR2 reads SYDVKM. This CDR3 spans 15 amino acids. Trimming cost V 6 bases and J 4 bases, with 18 bases left between them. DNA for the CDR3: TGTGCCAGCAGGGTCATTGGGACACGGGTAGAGACCCAGTACTTC. This translates into CASRVIGTRVETQYF.

The chain uses TRBV7-2 and TRBJ2-1, with 12 bases matching TRBD2. Germline CDR1 SGHTA, CDR2 FQGNSA. This CDR3 contains 18 residues. The J segment lost 4 bases and the V segment lost 2 bases, leaving 9 bases of the junction unmatched. Here the CDR3 DNA reads TGTGCCAGCAGCTTATTTCAGCTAGCGGGAGGGTCTTACAATGAGCAGTTCTTC. This gives the protein CASSLFQLAGGSYNEQFF.

The chain is built from TRBV2 and TRBJ2-2; tentatively, D is TRBD1 (6 bases). V was trimmed by 1 base and J by 4 bases, leaving 19 bases between them. The CDR3 is 18 residues long. Germline values: CDR1 SNHLY, CDR2 FYNNEI. The CDR3, as DNA: TGTGCCAGCAGTGAAGGCCTCCCCAAGGGGGTTTTCACCGGGGAGCTGTTTTTT. It codes for CASSEGLPKGVFTGELFF.

The chain carries TRBV6-5 and TRBJ2-7; D not certain. Trimming cost V 0 bases and J 4 bases, with 13 bases left between them. Germline V CDR1 and CDR2: MNHEY, SVGAGI. This CDR3 contains 15 residues. DNA for the CDR3: TGTGCCAGCAGTTACTCGACGGCAGGAAAATACGAGCAGTACTTC. Residues: CASSYSTAGKYEQYF.

This chain links TRBV27 with TRBJ2-3; TRBD1 matches at 7 bases. V dropped 8 bases and J dropped 0; count of bases not matched to a gene: 2. The CDR3 is made up of 13 amino acids. CDR1 is MNHEY, CDR2 SMNVEV, per germline (reference sequence). The CDR3 bases are TGTGCCAGCGGACAGGCTAGCACAGATACGCAGTATTTT. Protein product: CASGQASTDTQYF.

The chain links TRBV5-4 to TRBJ2-7, with 8 positions matching TRBD1. With 4 bases clipped from V and 4 bases from J, the junction kept 7 bases outside the gene matches. The germline CDR1 and CDR2 sequences are SGHNT and YYREEE (reference sequence). This CDR3 comprises 14 residues. CDR3 protein: CASSNRDRSYEQYF. CDR3 nucleotides: TGTGCCAGCAGCAACCGGGACAGGTCATACGAGCAGTACTTC.

As to this clone: Other nucleotide sequences in the sample specify the same CDR3. For the CDR3, the DNA is TGTGCCAGCAGTTCTGGCACAGATACGCAGTATTTT. It specifies CASSSGTDTQYF. The chain carries TRBV27 and TRBJ2-3; D not certain. The germline V gene has CDR1 MNHEY and CDR2 SMNVEV (reference sequence). With 4 bases removed from V and 1 base from J, the gap between germline ends came to 3 bases. The CDR3 length is 12 residues.

In its sample, this clone was seen once. This rearrangement joins TRBV7-8 to TRBJ2-3; 8 nucleotides align to TRBD2. CDR1 and CDR2 from the germline V gene are SGHVS and FQNEAQ. V was pared by 5 bases and J by 5 bases, with 9 bases of the junction left unmatched. This CDR3 contains 15 residues. The CDR3 bases are TGTGCCAGCAGCCTGCCGGGACTAGTACAAGATACGCAGTATTTT. Amino acid sequence: CASSLPGLVQDTQYF.

This clone showed up just once. This chain links TRBV7-3 with TRBJ2-7, with TRBD2 as a possible D gene (6 bases). Trimming left V 2 bases short and J 2 bases short, with 13 bases between. The V gene's germline CDR1 is SGHTA and CDR2 FQGTGA. The CDR3 contains 15 residues. This chain's CDR3 is CASSLAPGATYEQYF. In DNA form, the CDR3 reads TGTGCCAGCAGCTTAGCCCCGGGAGCAACCTACGAGCAGTACTTC.

The V call is TRBV6-5, the J call TRBJ2-6; D unclear. The CDR3 consists of 14 residues. Deletions cut 5 bases from V and 0 bases from J, with 5 bases between. Germline assignment: CDR1 MNHEY and CDR2 SVGAGI. CDR3 region: CASSGDSGANVLTF. CDR3 bases: TGTGCCAGCAGTGGAGACTCTGGGGCCAACGTCCTGACTTTC.

On this clone: Other DNA sequences in the sample encode the same CDR3. J is TRBJ2-2 and V is TRBV27, with D uncertain. CDR3 length: 12 residues. Germline CDR1 MNHEY, CDR2 SMNVEV (reference sequence). Trimming took 5 bases from V and 4 from J, leaving 5 bases between them. The CDR3 loop is CASSLPTGELFF. CDR3 in DNA: TGTGCCAGCAGTCTCCCCACCGGGGAGCTGTTTTTT.

The V and J genes are TRBV4-1 and TRBJ2-7; D may correspond to TRBD1 or TRBD2 (5 bases each). This CDR3 region has 15 residues. Germline CDR1 and CDR2: MGHRA and YSYEKL. The V end lost 4 bases, the J end lost 2 bases, and 15 bases lay between the germline ends. CDR3 protein: CASSPSRGATYEQYF. In DNA form, the CDR3 reads TGCGCCAGCAGCCCCTCGAGAGGGGCAACCTACGAGCAGTACTTC.

The rearrangement joins TRBV7-2 to TRBJ2-1, with 7 bases identical to TRBD1. The CDR3 spans 16 residues. J lost 3 bases, V lost 5 bases, and 10 bases had no gene match. CDR1 SGHTA and CDR2 FQGNSA come from the germline V gene. Here the CDR3 reads CASSPSDRADYNEQFF. As DNA, the CDR3 is TGTGCCAGCAGCCCAAGCGACAGGGCCGACTACAATGAGCAGTTCTTC.

The chain uses TRBV2 and TRBJ1-2; D unresolved. The V end lost 2 bases, the J end lost 5 bases, and 6 bases lay between the germline ends. Germline V gene lookup returns CDR1 SNHLY and CDR2 FYNNEI. This CDR3 is built from 12 residues. CDR3 residues: CASSEPGYGYTF. CDR3 DNA sequence: TGTGCCAGCAGTGAACCTGGATATGGCTACACCTTC.

The chain joins TRBV28 to TRBJ2-7; 7 nucleotides line up with TRBD1. V lost 1 base and J lost 5; bases outside the gene matches: 8. The V gene's germline CDR1 is MDHEN and CDR2 SYDVKM. This CDR3 contains 15 residues. The CDR3 DNA reads TGTGCCAGCAGTTTATACAGGGGAACTTTGGACGAGCAGTACTTC. Protein product: CASSLYRGTLDEQYF.

The chain uses TRBV9 and TRBJ2-7; tentatively, D is TRBD2 (7 bases). This CDR3 is 14 amino acids long. CDR1 and CDR2 (germline): SGDLS, YYNGEE. The ends were cut back, 4 bases at V and 6 bases at J, with 17 bases in the middle. In nucleotides, the CDR3 is TGTGCCAGCAGCAAGGGAAACCGGGGGGCCGAGCAGTACTTC. Protein product: CASSKGNRGAEQYF.

The chain is built from TRBV7-9 and TRBJ2-7; 7 bases align to TRBD2. Germline V CDR1 and CDR2: SEHNR, FQNEAQ (reference sequence). The CDR3 spans 16 residues. The ends lost 2 bases at V and 1 base at J; junction bases unmatched: 8. The chain's CDR3 is CASSLKGGPPSYEQYF. DNA for the CDR3: TGTGCCAGCAGCTTAAAGGGAGGGCCTCCTTCCTACGAGCAGTACTTC. The entire variable domain, with the rest obtained from reference TRBV7-9 and TRBJ2-7, is as follows: DTGVSQNPRHKITKRGQNVTFRCDPISEHNRLYWYRQTLGQGPEFLTYFQNEAQLEKSRLLSDRFSAERPKGSFSTLEIQRTEQGDSAMYLCASSLKGGPPSYEQYFGPGTRLTVT.

The CDR3 loop is CASSLRTGFGAETQYF. The CDR3 DNA reads TGTGCCAGCAGCTTACGTACAGGGTTTGGCGCCGAGACCCAGTACTTC. The V gene is TRBV7-9, the J gene TRBJ2-5; the D gene is possibly TRBD1 (6 bases). The CDR3 loop spans 16 amino acids. The germline gives CDR1 SEHNR, CDR2 FQNEAQ (reference sequence). Trimming shortened V by 2 bases and J by 5 bases, and 18 bases separated the two germline ends. Full variable domain (rest looked up from reference TRBV7-9 and TRBJ2-5): DTGVSQNPRHKITKRGQNVTFRCDPISEHNRLYWYRQTLGQGPEFLTYFQNEAQLEKSRLLSDRFSAERPKGSFSTLEIQRTEQGDSAMYLCASSLRTGFGAETQYFGPGTRLLVL.

This chain links TRBV29-1 with TRBJ2-2; tentatively, D is TRBD1 (5 bases). Per the germline V gene, CDR1 is SQVTM and CDR2 is ANQGSEA. The germline V and J ends were trimmed by 1 base and 4 bases, with 7 bases remaining between them. The CDR3 has 13 amino acids. This CDR3 reads CSVEVTGTGELFF. CDR3 coding DNA: TGCAGCGTTGAAGTAACAGGCACCGGGGAGCTGTTTTTT.

The genes are TRBV2 and TRBJ2-7; TRBD1 agrees at 12 bases. The CDR3 is made up of 15 amino acids. V was clipped by 2 bases and J by 6 bases; unmatched bases: 5. Per germline, CDR1 SNHLY and CDR2 FYNNEI. CDR3 loop: CASSESGQGAIEQYF. Here the CDR3 DNA reads TGTGCCAGCAGTGAATCGGGACAGGGGGCCATCGAGCAGTACTTC. Complete variable domain (other parts from reference TRBV2 and TRBJ2-7): EPEVTQTPSHQVTQMGQEVILRCVPISNHLYFYWYRQILGQKVEFLVSFYNNEISEKSEIFDDQFSVERPDGSNFTLKIRSTKLEDSAMYFCASSESGQGAIEQYFGPGTRLTVT.

The sample holds one count of this clone. The V and J genes are TRBV2 and TRBJ1-2; D possibly corresponds to TRBD1 (6 bases). This CDR3 comprises 14 residues. The V end lost 2 bases, the J end lost 4 bases, and 11 bases lay between the germline ends. Germline V lookup: CDR1 SNHLY, CDR2 FYNNEI. DNA for the CDR3: TGTGCCAGCAGTGAAATGGGGGCGGGCTATGGCTACACCTTC. Protein product: CASSEMGAGYGYTF.

J is TRBJ2-1 and V is TRBV7-9, with 10 bases that match TRBD2. The V gene end was trimmed by 5 bases and the J gene end by 2 bases; junction bases not matched to a gene: 3. CDR1 is SEHNR and CDR2 is FQNEAQ in the germline V gene (reference sequence). There are 15 residues in the CDR3. The CDR3 loop reads CASSPTSGAYNEQFF. CDR3 nucleotide sequence: TGTGCCAGCAGCCCCACTAGCGGGGCCTACAATGAGCAGTTCTTC.

CDR3 loop: CASSQTGDGYTF. The DNA for the CDR3 is TGCGCCAGCAGCCAGACAGGGGATGGCTACACCTTC. V gene TRBV5-1 combines with J gene TRBJ1-2; 8 positions agree with TRBD1. This CDR3 region has 12 residues. The V gene end was trimmed by 4 bases and the J gene end by 6 bases; junction bases not matched to a gene: 2. Germline V lookup: CDR1 SGHRS, CDR2 YFSETQ.

The rearrangement uses TRBV13 and TRBJ2-1; D may be TRBD1 or TRBD2 (5 bases each). This CDR3 spans 15 amino acids. The V and J ends lost 5 bases and 3 bases respectively, with 14 bases between them. CDR1 and CDR2 from the germline V gene are PRHDT and FYEKMQ (reference sequence). CDR3 amino acids: CASSPGTESYNEQFF. The DNA for the CDR3 is TGTGCCAGCAGCCCTGGGACGGAGAGCTACAATGAGCAGTTCTTC.

This chain uses TRBV29-1 with TRBJ1-2; no clear D gene. Trimming shortened V by 5 bases and J by 8 bases, and 18 bases separated the two germline ends. Germline values: CDR1 SQVTM, CDR2 ANQGSEA. The CDR3 length is 13 residues. The CDR3 region is CSVFQGSWEGYTF. The CDR3 DNA reads as TGCAGCGTTTTTCAAGGGTCCTGGGAGGGCTACACCTTC.

This chain joins TRBV7-9 and TRBJ2-1; D ambiguous. Germline V gives CDR1 SEHNR, CDR2 FQNEAQ (reference sequence). Between the trimmed V and J ends, which lost 5 bases and 12 bases, there was a span of 17 bases. This CDR3 region has 13 residues. The CDR3 protein is CASSPTTASGQFF. DNA of the CDR3: TGTGCCAGCAGCCCCACCACAGCTTCCGGGCAGTTCTTC.

Turning to this clone: Other DNA sequences within the sample encode an identical CDR3. The chain carries TRBV7-8 and TRBJ2-5; D ambiguous. The V and J ends lost 0 bases and 5 bases respectively, with 4 bases between them. Per germline, CDR1 SGHVS and CDR2 FQNEAQ. This CDR3 comprises 12 residues. CDR3: CASSLARETQYF. CDR3 in DNA: TGTGCCAGCAGCTTAGCACGGGAGACCCAGTACTTC.

The gene calls are TRBV5-1 and TRBJ2-1; tentative D call: TRBD1 (6 bases). V lost 0 bases to trimming and J lost 9 bases, with 25 bases between them. CDR3 length: 18 amino acids. The germline V gene encodes CDR1 SGHRS and CDR2 YFSETQ. CDR3: CASSLASAGQPIMAEQFF. The CDR3 DNA reads TGCGCCAGCAGCTTGGCAAGCGCTGGACAGCCGATAATGGCTGAGCAGTTCTTC.

This rearrangement joins TRBV29-1 to TRBJ2-6, with unresolved D. The CDR3 has 14 amino acids. V was clipped by 7 bases and J by 2 bases, with 12 bases between them. The V gene's germline CDR1 is SQVTM and CDR2 ANQGSEA. The CDR3: CSALNAPGANVLTF. The CDR3 DNA reads as TGCAGCGCATTGAACGCCCCTGGGGCCAACGTCCTGACTTTC.

V and J are TRBV27 and TRBJ2-1, with D possibly called TRBD1 or TRBD2 (5 bases each). The CDR3 consists of 13 residues. Trimming took 4 bases from V and 10 from J, leaving 14 bases between them. The V gene's germline CDR1 is MNHEY and CDR2 SMNVEV (reference sequence). CDR3 amino acids: CASSWDVGWEQFF. CDR3 nucleotides: TGTGCCAGCAGTTGGGACGTAGGTTGGGAGCAGTTCTTC.